The present entry profiles one T cell receptor beta chain with its context. TCRdb's table, derived via immunoSEQ multiplex PCR, lists solely in-frame clones and lacks some. The data contain nearly 45,000 clones, approximately 90% of them singletons. The source of the sample is a study of blood T cell repertoires in COVID-19. Study-level background: Both acute and convalescent COVID-19 samples were obtained from the United States, Italy and Spain.

V dropped 0 bases and J dropped 7 bases, with 17 bases sitting between them. The germline CDR1 and CDR2 sequences are SGDLS and YYNGEE. This CDR3 is built from 15 residues. The sequenced sample consisted of peripheral blood. This clonotype was obtained from a woman older than 75 in a cohort sampled during active or convalescent COVID-19. This chain links TRBV9 with TRBJ2-7; TRBD2 might be the D (6 bases). The CDR3 DNA follows: TGTGCCAGCAGCGTAGGGGCCGGGAGTGTGGGAGAGCAGTACTTC. Translation: CASSVGAGSVGEQYF.